This TCR beta chain derives from a study of blood T cell repertoires in COVID-19. Under the authors' procedure: Reference gene primers were amplified, and this amplification served to estimate nucleated cell counts. TCRdb's table, derived via immunoSEQ multiplex PCR, lists solely in-frame clones and lacks some. The V and J calls and clone size were taken over from that table, and D and trimming were inferred from the DNA. This sample has some 300,000 clones, with around 88% found just once. The CDR3 has 15 residues. V shed 1 base and J shed 8 bases, with 15 bases lying between them. CDR1 SSHAT and CDR2 FNYEAQ come from the germline V gene (reference sequence).

This TCR was recovered from a woman aged 25 to 45 who had recovered from COVID-19. V is TRBV7-7 and J is TRBJ2-1, with D perhaps matching TRBD1 (8 bases). Specimen: peripheral blood. In nucleotides, the CDR3 is TGTGCCAGCAGCTTAGGAGCGGGACAGGTCGATGAGCAGTTCTTC. This sequence encodes CASSLGAGQVDEQFF.